A single sample gave rise to the 32 T cell receptor beta chains below, sequenced in a study of tumor-infiltrating lymphocytes in primary liver carcinoma. Constant-region priming of 500 to 550 ng total RNA yielded TCR beta cDNA. Three nested multiplex PCR rounds, a slightly modified ARM-PCR method, built the TCR beta libraries. Investigators reported that the first two PCR rounds, at roughly 10 cycles each, used TRBV1-TRBV30 forward primers with a C-beta reverse primer. TCRdb passed the multiplex PCR reads through MiXCR, listing each CDR3 protein once. Found here are about 320,000 distinct CDR3 sequences, about 62% of them singletons; the top ten hold 9% to 10%. Unsorted whole blood supplied the RNA, and germline DNA was extracted too. What was sequenced was peripheral blood. The receptors come from a man aged 35 to 55 with primary liver carcinoma and hepatitis B virus infection.

The chain links TRBV6-1 to TRBJ2-1; D gene uncertain. The length of the CDR3 is 14 residues. Trimming pared 5 bases from V and 5 bases from J, leaving 13 bases between. The germline V gene has CDR1 MNHNS and CDR2 SASEGT. CDR3 residues: CASSSEFWNNEQFF. The CDR3 DNA follows: TGTGCCAGCAGTTCCGAATTTTGGAACAATGAGCAGTTCTTC.

The chain couples TRBV6-2 or TRBV6-3 to TRBJ1-2; 7 bases are a match to TRBD1. CDR1 is MNHEY and CDR2 is SVGEGT in the germline V gene. This CDR3 has 12 amino acids. The CDR3 is CVSSDRDYGYTF. CDR3 DNA sequence: TGTGTCAGTAGTGACAGGGATTATGGCTACACCTTC.

This chain connects TRBV7-8 to TRBJ2-7, with 8 nucleotides matching TRBD2. This CDR3 is built from 15 residues. Germline assignment: CDR1 SGHVS and CDR2 FQNEAQ. J was trimmed by 3 bases and V by 5 bases; bases with no gene match: 9. The chain's CDR3 is CASSLGRSGSYEQYF. CDR3 DNA: TGTGCCAGCAGCCTCGGGAGAAGCGGGAGCTACGAGCAGTACTTC.

The J gene is TRBJ2-3, the V gene TRBV11-1; the D is unclear. Germline assignment: CDR1 SGHAT and CDR2 FQDESV (reference sequence). This CDR3 spans 19 amino acids. V was pared by 4 bases and J by 1 base, with 24 bases between. The CDR3 loop reads CASSSGESSAGVRTDTQYF. The DNA of the CDR3 is TGTGCCAGCAGCTCTGGGGAAAGCTCTGCTGGAGTCCGCACAGATACGCAGTATTTT.

With regard to this clonotype: The junction departs from the called germline gene at one end, perhaps through a read error. The chain recombines TRBV5-1 with TRBJ2-1; D not resolved. From germline, CDR1 is SGHRS and CDR2 YFSETQ. The CDR3 spans 12 residues. The DNA for the CDR3 is TGCGCCAGCAGCTTGGGAGGTGGTGAGCAGTCCTTC. Translation gives CASSLGGGEQSF.

A single count supports this clonotype. Sequence at one end of the junction differs from germline and may be a read error. The rearrangement links TRBV4-1 to TRBJ1-2; 9 bases are shared with TRBD1. The CDR3 is 15 amino acids. Looked up from germline, CDR1 is MGHRA and CDR2 is YSYEKL. The CDR3 reads CASSARDRAMYGYAF. CDR3 bases: TGCGCCAGTAGCGCAAGGGACAGGGCTATGTATGGCTACGCCTTC.

Worth noting for this clonotype: The junction departs from the called germline gene at one end, perhaps through a read error. The chain couples TRBV6-5 to TRBJ1-4, with D perhaps TRBD1 (5 bases). This CDR3 has 14 residues. Germline V gene lookup returns CDR1 MNHEY and CDR2 SVGAGI. The CDR3 DNA reads TGTACCAGCAGTTACGACAGAGGGAGGGAAAAACTGGTTTTT. Translating it yields CTSSYDRGREKLVF.

Turning to this clonotype: The junction departs from the called germline gene at one end, perhaps through a read error. The chain uses TRBV29-1 and TRBJ2-1; D might be TRBD2 (5 bases). Germline loops: CDR1 SQVTM, CDR2 ANQGSEA. This CDR3 comprises 11 residues. The CDR3 nucleotides read TGTAGCGCTTCTATAAACAATGAGCAGTTCTTC. Its translation: CSASINNEQFF.

With regard to this clonotype: A much larger clone differs from this one at a single base, so this may be a read error. The chain combines TRBV10-3 with TRBJ2-7; 7 nucleotides agree with TRBD2. Trimming at V came to 11 bases and at J to 5 bases, leaving 15 bases not matched to a gene. The CDR3 is 14 amino acids. Germline values: CDR1 ENHRY, CDR2 SYGVKD. CDR3 nucleotides: TGTGCCGCCCAGCAAGCGGGAACAGGAAACGAGCAGTACTTC. The encoded protein is CAAQQAGTGNEQYF.

This clonotype was picked up one time. Mismatch with germline at one junction end may stem from a read error. The genes are TRBV11-1 and TRBJ2-2; TRBD2 might be the D (5 bases). The CDR3 has 15 amino acids. The germline CDR1 and CDR2 sequences are SGHAT and FQDESV (reference sequence). The CDR3 sequence is CASSPERRNTGELSF. Written as DNA, the CDR3 is TGTGCCAGCAGCCCTGAGAGGAGGAACACCGGGGAGCTGTCTTTT.

The chain links TRBV5-5 to TRBJ2-7; D could derive from TRBD1 or TRBD2 (7 bases each). The germline V gene encodes CDR1 SGHKS and CDR2 YYEKEE (reference sequence). This CDR3 spans 17 amino acids. Trimming removed 3 bases from V and 3 bases from J, with 22 bases in between. For the CDR3, the DNA is TGTGCCAGCAGCTGGAGGGTGACAGGGAGGGTCAGCTACGAGCAGTACTTC. Protein: CASSWRVTGRVSYEQYF.

For this clonotype: This CDR3 fails to terminate in the conserved phenylalanine or tryptophan, so it likely reflects a read error. The chain employs TRBV29-1 and TRBJ1-1, with a possible D match to TRBD1 (5 bases). Per the germline V gene, CDR1 is SQVTM and CDR2 is ANQGSEA. The CDR3 has 15 amino acids. V gave up 4 bases and J gave up 0 bases, with 15 bases separating them. The CDR3 region is CSVAPGRGMNTEAFI. The CDR3 bases are TGCAGCGTTGCCCCAGGGCGGGGGATGAACACTGAAGCTTTCATT.

The chain recombines TRBV5-1 with TRBJ1-1; no firm D call. V gave up 0 bases and J gave up 2 bases, with 11 bases separating them. This CDR3 is 15 amino acids long. The V gene's germline CDR1 is SGHRS and CDR2 YFSETQ. This CDR3 is CASSLVSPSNTEAFF. The CDR3, as DNA: TGCGCCAGCAGCTTGGTGTCTCCCAGTAACACTGAAGCTTTCTTT.

V gene TRBV28 combines with J gene TRBJ2-7; TRBD2 matches at 10 bases. Germline V lookup: CDR1 MDHEN, CDR2 SYDVKM. The length of the CDR3 is 15 residues. V lost 2 bases and J lost 4; bases outside the gene matches: 5. In DNA, the CDR3 is TGTGCCAGCAGTTTAAGCGGGAGGGCCGTGTACGAGCAGTACTTC. Translated, it gives CASSLSGRAVYEQYF.

This clonotype was seen a few times. The genes are TRBV28 and TRBJ1-2, with TRBD1 identical over 7 bases. J gave up 1 base and V 6 bases, and 8 bases lay outside the gene matches. CDR1 is MDHEN and CDR2 is SYDVKM in the germline V gene. This CDR3 region has 15 residues. CDR3 sequence (DNA): TGTGCCAGCAGGGGGACAGAGGGGTTTAACTATGGCTACACCTTC. Amino acids: CASRGTEGFNYGYTF.

On this clonotype itself: This CDR3 is missing its conserved last phenylalanine or tryptophan, likely due to a read error. The V gene is TRBV4-3, the J gene TRBJ1-6; no definite D call. Trimming shortened V by 0 bases and J by 4 bases, and 13 bases separated the two germline ends. CDR1 and CDR2 (germline): LGHNA, YSLEER. The CDR3 consists of 17 residues. This CDR3 is CASSQEEAAPYNSPLHI. As DNA, the CDR3 is TGCGCCAGCAGCCAAGAGGAGGCCGCCCCTTATAATTCACCCCTCCACATT.

In the case of this clonotype: It may be a read error: a sequence one base away is much more abundant. The genes are TRBV4-2 and TRBJ2-2; D might be TRBD2 (6 bases). This CDR3 has 18 amino acids. Germline V gene data show CDR1 as LGHNA and CDR2 as YNFKEQ. The CDR3, as DNA: TGTGCCAGCAGCCAAGAGATGGTTAGGACTATGAACACCGGGAAGCTGTTTTTT. It codes for CASSQEMVRTMNTGKLFF.

On this clonotype: This CDR3 fails to terminate in the conserved phenylalanine or tryptophan, so it likely reflects a read error. The chain links TRBV6-1 to TRBJ2-1; 9 bases match TRBD1. The CDR3 contains 15 residues. Germline V gives CDR1 MNHNS, CDR2 SASEGT. Here the CDR3 reads CASNPQGAMVNEQFL. The CDR3 coding sequence is TGTGCCAGCAATCCACAGGGGGCGATGGTCAATGAACAGTTCTTA.

For this clonotype: This may arise from a read error, as a much more abundant clone is one base away. The rearrangement uses TRBV29-1 and TRBJ2-1; 16 nucleotides agree with TRBD2. Judging by the DNA end, TRBJ2-7 fits better; the J call may be wrong. Germline loops: CDR1 SQVTM, CDR2 ANQGSEA. CDR3 size: 18 residues. The chain's CDR3 is CSVLGTSGRGGSYNEQYF. CDR3 nucleotides: TGCAGCGTTCTAGGGACTAGCGGGAGGGGGGGCTCCTACAATGAGCAGTACTTC.

With regard to this clonotype: The junction does not match germline at one end; this may be a read error. This chain joins TRBV11-2 and TRBJ2-3, with D possibly matching TRBD2 (6 bases). Germline V gene lookup returns CDR1 SGHAT and CDR2 FQNNGV. The CDR3 spans 16 residues. The CDR3 DNA sequence: TGTGCTAGCAGCTCAGTGGGAGGCGCTAGCACAGATACGCAGTATTTT. This translates into CASSSVGGASTDTQYF.

In this sample, this clonotype turned up many times. The V gene is TRBV4-2, the J gene TRBJ1-4; tentative D call: TRBD1 (6 bases). The CDR3 is 14 amino acids. V lost 0 bases and J lost 8, with 10 bases in between. The V gene's germline CDR1 is LGHNA and CDR2 YNFKEQ. The CDR3 DNA is TGTGCCAGCAGCCAAGACACAGGGAGGGAAAAACTGTTTTTT. Residues: CASSQDTGREKLFF.

Remarks on this clonotype: The junction does not match germline at one end; this may be a read error. The chain is built from TRBV28 and TRBJ1-4, with 10 nucleotides matching TRBD1. CDR3 length: 14 amino acids. Germline V CDR1 and CDR2: MDHEN, SYDVKM. CDR3 nucleotide sequence: TGCGCCAGCAGTATGGGGACAGGGGTTGAAAAACTGTTTTTT. This encodes CASSMGTGVEKLFF.

As concerns this clonotype: A much bigger clone sits one base away, suggesting this may be a read error. This chain links TRBV5-1 with TRBJ2-7; possibly TRBD1 for D (5 bases). The germline CDR1 and CDR2 sequences are SGHRS and YFSETQ. There are 12 residues in the CDR3. CDR3 sequence (DNA): TGCGCCAGCAGCCCGACTGGGGCCGAGCAGCACTTC. Translated: CASSPTGAEQHF.

A note on this clonotype: This may be a read error: a much more frequent sequence differs by one nucleotide. The gene calls are TRBV5-6 and TRBJ2-3; a possible D gene is TRBD2 (6 bases). This CDR3 region has 15 residues. Germline loops: CDR1 SGHDT, CDR2 YYEEEE. The CDR3 DNA is TGTACCAGCAGCTTCAGGCCCCGCCGGGGGGATACGCAGTATTTT. This translates into CTSSFRPRRGDTQYF.

Of note for this clonotype: A read error may produce the germline difference seen at one junction end. The chain joins TRBV5-1 to TRBJ1-1; the D gene is possibly TRBD1 (5 bases). The CDR3 runs 14 residues. CDR1 SGHRS and CDR2 YFSETQ come from the germline V gene. The CDR3 loop is CASRPGTFDTEALF. CDR3 coding DNA: TGCGCCAGCAGACCAGGGACTTTCGACACTGAAGCGCTCTTT. Using reference TRBV5-1 and TRBJ1-1 for the parts outside the CDR3, the full variable domain is KAGVTQTPRYLIKTRGQQVTLSCSPISGHRSVSWYQQTPGQGLQFLFEYFSETQRNKGNFPGRFSGRQFSNSRSEMNVSTLELGDSALYLCASRPGTFDTEALFGQGTRLTVV.

V gene TRBV4-3 combines with J gene TRBJ2-4; 9 bases are shared with TRBD1. This CDR3 spans 16 amino acids. After removal of 0 bases from V and 7 bases from J, the junction contained 7 bases not matched to a gene. The germline V gene encodes CDR1 LGHNA and CDR2 YSLEER. CDR3 sequence: CASSQDLGQGCNIQYF. The CDR3 coding sequence is TGCGCCAGCAGCCAAGATCTGGGACAGGGCTGTAACATTCAGTACTTC.

As for this clonotype: A much bigger clone sits one base away, suggesting this may be a read error. The chain joins TRBV6-5 to TRBJ2-7; TRBD1 agrees at 11 bases. CDR1 is MNHEY and CDR2 is SVGAGI in the germline V gene. This CDR3 has 12 amino acids. CDR3 sequence reads: CVSRGTGGEQYF. CDR3 coding DNA: TGTGTCAGCAGAGGGACAGGGGGCGAGCAGTACTTC.

In the case of this clonotype: Since a much larger clone is just one base distant, this may be a read error. This rearrangement joins TRBV2 to TRBJ2-7, with no clear D. The J call could be wrong; TRBJ2-5 is a better fit for the DNA end. This CDR3 spans 13 amino acids. CDR1 is SNHLY, CDR2 FYNNEI, per germline. CDR3 amino acids: CASSTDGQETQYF. The DNA for the CDR3 is TGTGCCAGCAGTACGGACGGTCAAGAGACCCAGTACTTC.

This clonotype showed up just a few times. This chain joins TRBV30 and TRBJ2-1; the D is unclear. This CDR3 region has 10 residues. CDR1 and CDR2 (germline): GTSNPN, SVGIG (reference sequence). Trimming cost V 1 base and J 12 bases, with 7 bases left between them. The CDR3 sequence: CAWSAPGQFF. The CDR3 nucleotides are TGTGCCTGGAGTGCTCCTGGGCAGTTCTTC.

Turning to this clonotype: Germline and junction disagree at one end, which may indicate a read error. This rearrangement joins TRBV12-3 or TRBV12-4 to TRBJ2-1; TRBD1 might be the D (6 bases). CDR3 length: 15 residues. CDR3: CDSITPSPGDNEQFF. Here the CDR3 DNA reads TGTGACAGCATAACCCCCTCCCCAGGGGACAATGAGCAGTTCTTC.

This clonotype was counted between two and nine times. The chain carries TRBV20-1 and TRBJ2-1; possibly TRBD2 for D (6 bases). V lost 4 bases and J 9 bases, leaving 7 bases between the germline ends. Germline CDR1 reads DFQATT; CDR2 reads SNEGSKA (reference sequence). The CDR3 runs 10 residues. The DNA of the CDR3 is TGCAGTGCTAATAGCGGTGAGCAGTTCTTC. Protein sequence: CSANSGEQFF.

This clonotype came up many times. The gene calls are TRBV11-1 and TRBJ2-1; no definite D call. The length of the CDR3 is 11 residues. The V end was cut by 4 bases, the J end by 8 bases, with 6 bases between. Germline-derived CDR1 and CDR2 are SGHAT and FQDESV (reference sequence). In DNA form, the CDR3 reads TGTGCCAGCAGCTATGAGGATGAGCAGTTCTTC. It encodes CASSYEDEQFF.